This T cell receptor beta chain was sequenced for a study of cytomegalovirus exposure and HLA in healthy donors. Points from the study as a whole: Investigators reported some 150 TCR beta chains as tied to cytomegalovirus. The tendency of first-cohort TCR clusters to co-occur in the roughly 120 validation repertoires was the finding of a later analysis. It was reportedly the case that the classifier diagnosed cytomegalovirus status with high specificity and sensitivity.

This CDR3 spans 11 amino acids. Looked up from germline, CDR1 is DFQATT and CDR2 is SNEGSKA (reference sequence). The V end was cut by 7 bases, the J end by 7 bases, with 12 bases between. The donors were in the approximately 120-subject validation cohort; that cohort was separate from the roughly 620-subject first cohort. Points on this clone: Its antigen remains unknown.

The repertoire was sequenced with immunoSEQ multiplex PCR; TCRdb's copy has only in-frame clones and lacks some. The table lists some 60,000 clones, roughly 94% of them singletons. The sequenced sample was PBMCs. The gene calls are TRBV20-1 and TRBJ2-3; TRBD2 might be the D (6 bases). This TCR was recovered from a man in his late teens or twenties in good health and CMV-seropositive. CDR3 region: CSVLGGNTQYF. The CDR3 DNA reads as TGCAGTGTCCTCGGGGGTAATACGCAGTATTTT.